This paragraph reports one T cell receptor beta chain. Its antigen is currently unknown. With the Oncomine TCR Beta short-read assay, DNA from cultured CD4+ T cells was sequenced. TCRdb analysed the PCR reads with MiXCR anew, one entry per CDR3 protein. Seen here are just under 20,000 distinct CDR3 sequences, approximately 40% observed once, and the top ten hold around a quarter. As to treatment: approximately nine-day PBMC culture with coronavirus spike peptide pools or control peptides (ViraFEST assay). The sample is drawn from a study of vaccination and CD4 T cells after COVID-19. On the study more broadly: Post-COVID specimens were obtained a median 101 days after diagnosis (range 35 to 161).

This CDR3 is 16 amino acids long. Germline V gene sequence: CDR1 KGHSH, CDR2 LQKENI. Trimming stripped 3 bases from V and 0 bases from J, with 14 bases between. Here the sequenced sample was CD4+ T cells from blood, cultured in vitro, taken before SARS-CoV-2 vaccination. The clonotype originates from a human donor who received a COVID-19 vaccine. The chain is built from TRBV18 and TRBJ1-2, with unresolved D. CDR3 loop: CASSPPSQTANYGYTF. CDR3 in DNA: TGTGCCAGCTCACCCCCGAGCCAGACGGCTAACTATGGCTACACCTTC.